This T cell receptor beta chain emerged from a study of early T cells in non-severe SARS-CoV-2 infection. Study context: Sequencing input comprised bulk RNA from unsorted whole blood; chain pairing was not available.

There are 12 residues in the CDR3. About this clonotype itself: A read error may account for a junction end that differs from germline.

Individual cDNA molecules were tagged with unique molecular identifiers. TCRdb passed the 5' RACE reads through MiXCR, listing each CDR3 protein once. The sample yields under 60,000 distinct CDR3 sequences, roughly 8.8% seen once. The sequenced sample was whole blood. The rearrangement links TRBV12-3 or TRBV12-4 to TRBJ1-3; D unclear. This TCR was sampled from an adult who was a healthcare worker with PCR-confirmed SARS-CoV-2 infection or an uninfected control (not recorded which). CDR3 protein: CVSSGSGNTIYF. CDR3 bases: TGTGTCAGCAGTGGGTCCGGAAACACCATATATTTT.